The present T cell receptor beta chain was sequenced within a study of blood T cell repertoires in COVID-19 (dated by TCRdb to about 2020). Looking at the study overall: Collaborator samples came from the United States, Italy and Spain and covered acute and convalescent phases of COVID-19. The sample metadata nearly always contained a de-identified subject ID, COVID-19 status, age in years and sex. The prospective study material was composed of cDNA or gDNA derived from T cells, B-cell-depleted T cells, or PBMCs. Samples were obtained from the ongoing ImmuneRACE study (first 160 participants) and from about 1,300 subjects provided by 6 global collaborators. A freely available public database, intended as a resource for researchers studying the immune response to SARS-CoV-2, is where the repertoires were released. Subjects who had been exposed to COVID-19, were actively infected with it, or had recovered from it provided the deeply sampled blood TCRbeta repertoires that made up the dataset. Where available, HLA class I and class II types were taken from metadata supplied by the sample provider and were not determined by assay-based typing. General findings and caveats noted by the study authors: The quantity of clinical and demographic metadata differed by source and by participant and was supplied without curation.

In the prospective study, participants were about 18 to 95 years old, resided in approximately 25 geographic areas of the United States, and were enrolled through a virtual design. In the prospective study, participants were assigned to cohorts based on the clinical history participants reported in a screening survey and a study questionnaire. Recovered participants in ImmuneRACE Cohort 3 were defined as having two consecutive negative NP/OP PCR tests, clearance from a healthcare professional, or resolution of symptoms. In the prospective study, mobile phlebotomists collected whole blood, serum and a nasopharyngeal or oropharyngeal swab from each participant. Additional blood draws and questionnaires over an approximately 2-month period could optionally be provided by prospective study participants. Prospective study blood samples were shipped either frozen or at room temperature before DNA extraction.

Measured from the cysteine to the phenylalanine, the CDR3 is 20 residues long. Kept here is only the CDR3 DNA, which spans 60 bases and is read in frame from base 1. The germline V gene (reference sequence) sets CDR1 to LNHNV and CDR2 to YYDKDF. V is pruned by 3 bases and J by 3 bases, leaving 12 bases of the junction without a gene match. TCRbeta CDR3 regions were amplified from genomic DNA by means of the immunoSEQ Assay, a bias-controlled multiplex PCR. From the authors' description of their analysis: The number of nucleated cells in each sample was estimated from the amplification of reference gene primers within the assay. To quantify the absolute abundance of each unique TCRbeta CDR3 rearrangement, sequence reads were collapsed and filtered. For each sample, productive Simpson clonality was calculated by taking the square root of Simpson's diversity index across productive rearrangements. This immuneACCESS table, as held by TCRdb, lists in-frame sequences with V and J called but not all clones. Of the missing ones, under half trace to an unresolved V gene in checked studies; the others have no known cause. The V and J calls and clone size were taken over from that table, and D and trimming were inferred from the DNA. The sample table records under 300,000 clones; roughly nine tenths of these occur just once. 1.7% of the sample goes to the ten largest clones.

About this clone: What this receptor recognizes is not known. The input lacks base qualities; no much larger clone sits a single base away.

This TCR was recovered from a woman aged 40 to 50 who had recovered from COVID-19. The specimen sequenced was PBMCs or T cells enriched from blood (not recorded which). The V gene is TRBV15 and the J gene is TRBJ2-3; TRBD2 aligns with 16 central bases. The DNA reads TGTGCCACCAGCAGCGGACAGAAGGGACTAGCGGGAGGGCCAACAGATACGCAGTATTTT. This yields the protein CATSSGQKGLAGGPTDTQYF.